The 24 T cell receptor beta chains listed next were all sequenced from one sample in a study of preoperative IRX-2 immunotherapy in early breast cancer. Generated by immunoSEQ multiplex PCR, the TCRdb table keeps only in-frame clones and is missing some. Seen here are about 89,000 clones, 86% observed once, and the top ten hold under 2.5%. The sample's treatment: preoperative locoregional IRX-2 cytokine immunotherapy. Here the sequenced sample was tumor tissue, taken after IRX-2 immunotherapy. These receptor sequences come from a human donor with breast cancer.

The V and J genes are TRBV11-3 and TRBJ1-1, with D perhaps TRBD1 (5 bases). Per germline, CDR1 SGHNT and CDR2 YENEEA. V gave up 3 bases and J gave up 5 bases, with 16 bases separating them. The CDR3 length is 15 residues. The DNA of the CDR3 is TGTGCCAGCAGCTTGTCTATGGGGCTTCTAACTGAAGCTTTCTTT. Translating gives CASSLSMGLLTEAFF. The whole variable domain, remainder taken from reference TRBV11-3 and TRBJ1-1, is EAGVVQSPRYKIIEKKQPVAFWCNPISGHNTLYWYLQNLGQGPELLIRYENEEAVDDSQLPKDRFSAERLKGVDSTLKIQPAELGDSAVYLCASSLSMGLLTEAFFGQGTRLTVV.

V and J are TRBV30 and TRBJ2-3; D gene ambiguous. V was pared by 3 bases and J by 1 base, with 17 bases between. The CDR3 sequence is 16 residues long. Germline V gene data show CDR1 as GTSNPN and CDR2 as SVGIG (reference sequence). As DNA, the CDR3 is TGTGCCTGGAGCGTCCATACAGCCGCGGGCACAGATACGCAGTATTTT. Residues: CAWSVHTAAGTDTQYF.

The chain recombines TRBV29-1 with TRBJ1-1; perhaps TRBD1 as D (6 bases). This CDR3 contains 12 residues. CDR1 SQVTM and CDR2 ANQGSEA come from the germline V gene. The V end lost 8 bases, the J end lost 5 bases, and 15 bases lay between the germline ends. CDR3 DNA sequence: TGCAGCTCGGACAGTATGCAGACTGAAGCTTTCTTT. As protein: CSSDSMQTEAFF.

V is TRBV18 and J is TRBJ1-1; no firm D call. The V gene's germline CDR1 is KGHSH and CDR2 LQKENI. CDR3 length: 14 residues. Trimming took 2 bases from V and 0 from J, leaving 7 bases between them. CDR3 DNA sequence: TGTGCCAGCTCACCAGGACGGATGAACACTGAAGCTTTCTTT. This translates into CASSPGRMNTEAFF.

CDR3 in amino acids: CASSAGGGRNEQYF. Written as DNA, the CDR3 is TGTGCCTCATCAGCAGGAGGGGGGAGGAACGAGCAGTACTTC. V gene TRBV12-5 combines with J gene TRBJ2-7; D might be TRBD1 or TRBD2, each matching 6 bases. From germline, CDR1 is LGHNT and CDR2 FRNRAP. The length of the CDR3 is 14 residues.

The sample holds a few counts of this clone. This CDR3 is CASRYLDRMNTEAFF. CDR3 DNA: TGTGCCAGCAGGTACCTAGACCGTATGAACACTGAAGCTTTCTTT. The rearrangement links TRBV6-8 to TRBJ1-1; D ambiguous. CDR3 length: 15 amino acids. Looked up from germline, CDR1 is MNHGY and CDR2 is SAAAGT. V was pared by 6 bases and J by 0 bases, with 14 bases between.

V usage is TRBV7-6 and J usage is TRBJ2-2; unclear D gene. Trimming stripped 4 bases from V and 5 bases from J, with 11 bases between. CDR1 and CDR2 from the germline V gene are SGHVS and FNYEAQ. The CDR3 has 14 amino acids. The CDR3 DNA follows: TGTGCCAGCAGCTCGACGATCATAACCGGGGAGCTGTTTTTT. Amino acid sequence: CASSSTIITGELFF.

The chain combines TRBV5-1 with TRBJ2-3; tentatively, D is TRBD2 (5 bases). CDR1 SGHRS and CDR2 YFSETQ come from the germline V gene. The CDR3 spans 17 residues. Trimming removed 0 bases from V and 2 bases from J, with 16 bases in between. CDR3 sequence reads: CASSLAGVQRLTDTQYF. The CDR3 DNA reads TGCGCCAGCAGCTTGGCCGGGGTCCAGCGGCTCACAGATACGCAGTATTTT.

V usage is TRBV30 and J usage is TRBJ2-1; a possible D gene is TRBD1 (5 bases). V shed 0 bases and J shed 4 bases, with 28 bases lying between them. Looked up from germline, CDR1 is GTSNPN and CDR2 is SVGIG (reference sequence). This CDR3 has 20 amino acids. CDR3 sequence (DNA): TGTGCCTGGAGTGTACGAGCGCGGCAGGGCGGTGAGCTACCTTACAATGAGCAGTTCTTC. Amino acids: CAWSVRARQGGELPYNEQFF. The full variable domain, in which reference TRBV30 and TRBJ2-1 provide the parts outside the CDR3, is SQTIHQWPATLVQPVGSPLSLECTVEGTSNPNLYWYRQAAGRGLQLLFYSVGIGQISSEVPQNLSASRPQDRQFILSSKKLLLSDSGFYLCAWSVRARQGGELPYNEQFFGPGTRLTVL.

The rearrangement uses TRBV18 and TRBJ2-3; D is undetermined. Trimming removed 5 bases from V and 0 bases from J, with 9 bases in between. Germline lookup yields CDR1 KGHSH and CDR2 LQKENI. This CDR3 comprises 14 residues. The CDR3 sequence: CASSANPSTDTQYF. The CDR3 region has the DNA TGTGCCAGCTCAGCGAACCCTAGCACAGATACGCAGTATTTT.

The chain has TRBV11-3 and TRBJ2-1; 8 nucleotides agree with TRBD2. Losses at the gene ends were 1 base for V and 0 bases for J; bases not matched to a gene: 5. CDR3 length equals 17 residues. The germline V gene encodes CDR1 SGHNT and CDR2 YENEEA. The CDR3 loop reads CASSLGGAGVSYNEQFF. DNA of the CDR3: TGTGCCAGCAGCTTAGGAGGAGCGGGAGTCTCCTACAATGAGCAGTTCTTC.

This rearrangement joins TRBV5-1 to TRBJ2-5; 11 bases line up with TRBD2. V gave up 3 bases and J gave up 5 bases; unmatched junction bases: 6. CDR1 SGHRS and CDR2 YFSETQ come from the germline V gene. The length of the CDR3 is 15 residues. This chain's CDR3 is CASSSSTSGKETQYF. Written as DNA, the CDR3 is TGCGCCAGCAGCTCATCGACTAGCGGGAAGGAGACCCAGTACTTC.

This clone was counted once. The chain employs TRBV29-1 and TRBJ2-1; unclear D gene. With 4 bases removed from V and 7 bases from J, the gap between germline ends came to 11 bases. Germline loops: CDR1 SQVTM, CDR2 ANQGSEA. CDR3 size: 12 residues. The CDR3 DNA reads TGCAGCGTTGGGAGAGAAAGGAATGAGCAGTTCTTC. It codes for CSVGRERNEQFF.

This chain links TRBV10-2 with TRBJ1-1, with a possible D match to TRBD1 (5 bases). The CDR3 is 16 residues long. V dropped 2 bases and J dropped 6 bases, with 19 bases sitting between them. CDR1 WSHSY and CDR2 SAAADI come from the germline V gene. CDR3 sequence (DNA): TGCGCCAGCAGTGAGCCTACGGCCGCGGGGGGGTCTGAAGCTTTCTTT. This translates into CASSEPTAAGGSEAFF.

The chain joins TRBV9 to TRBJ1-5; a possible D gene is TRBD1 (6 bases). Germline lookup yields CDR1 SGDLS and CDR2 YYNGEE. The CDR3 spans 14 residues. Trimming removed 5 bases from V and 4 bases from J, with 13 bases in between. The DNA for the CDR3 is TGTGCCAGCAGTGAGTGGACAGCGAATCAGCCCCAGCATTTT. Encoded protein: CASSEWTANQPQHF.

V usage is TRBV28 and J usage is TRBJ1-4; D possibly corresponds to TRBD1 (5 bases). CDR3 length: 14 residues. CDR1 MDHEN and CDR2 SYDVKM come from the germline V gene. With 3 bases removed from V and 0 bases from J, the gap between germline ends came to 5 bases. CDR3 DNA: TGTGCCAGCAGTTTGGGGGCAACTAATGAAAAACTGTTTTTT. It specifies CASSLGATNEKLFF.

The chain links TRBV5-1 to TRBJ2-2; no definite D call. Trimming left V 0 bases short and J 2 bases short, with 8 bases between. Per germline, CDR1 SGHRS and CDR2 YFSETQ. This CDR3 is 15 amino acids long. This chain's CDR3 is CASSLVGTNTGELFF. The CDR3 DNA reads TGCGCCAGCAGCTTGGTCGGTACAAACACCGGGGAGCTGTTTTTT.

The CDR3 sequence: CATSSGQVNSWDKLFF. The CDR3 DNA follows: TGTGCCACCAGCAGTGGACAGGTTAATTCGTGGGATAAACTGTTTTTT. This rearrangement joins TRBV15 to TRBJ1-4; 7 bases align to TRBD1. The length of the CDR3 is 16 residues. Losses at the gene ends were 3 bases for V and 11 bases for J; bases not matched to a gene: 15. The germline V gene encodes CDR1 LNHNV and CDR2 YYDKDF (reference sequence). Variable domain in full (rest from reference TRBV15 and TRBJ1-4): DAMVIQNPRYQVTQFGKPVTLSCSQTLNHNVMYWYQQKSSQAPKLLFHYYDKDFNNEADTPDNFQSRRPNTSFCFLDIRSPGLGDTAMYLCATSSGQVNSWDKLFFGSGTQLSVL.

This clone was detected only once. V is TRBV19 and J is TRBJ1-5, with D unresolved. V lost 1 base, J lost 0 bases, and 7 bases lay in between. The germline CDR1 and CDR2 sequences are LNHDA and SQIVND (reference sequence). The CDR3 is made up of 15 amino acids. CDR3 bases: TGTGCCAGTAGTATAGTGGTTAATAGCAATCAGCCCCAGCATTTT. Residues: CASSIVVNSNQPQHF.

The gene calls are TRBV6-8 and TRBJ2-7, with D possibly being TRBD2 (5 bases). The germline V gene has CDR1 MNHGY and CDR2 SAAAGT. V dropped 4 bases and J dropped 2 bases, with 18 bases sitting between them. This CDR3 has 16 residues. DNA for the CDR3: TGTGCCAGCAGTTCCGGACTGTTAGGAATGACCTACGAGCAGTACTTC. It yields the protein CASSSGLLGMTYEQYF.

The chain has TRBV28 and TRBJ1-5; D is uncertain. Germline values: CDR1 MDHEN, CDR2 SYDVKM. The CDR3 consists of 13 residues. Trimming took 5 bases from V and 2 from J, leaving 7 bases between them. CDR3 coding DNA: TGTGCCAGCAGTCGCGCCCGCAATCAGCCCCAGCATTTT. Protein sequence: CASSRARNQPQHF.

This chain connects TRBV19 to TRBJ1-1; TRBD1 might be the D (5 bases). The germline V gene encodes CDR1 LNHDA and CDR2 SQIVND (reference sequence). The CDR3 contains 13 residues. V was cut by 6 bases and J by 5 bases, with 13 bases left in between. This CDR3 reads CASSPPGGTEAFF. The CDR3 DNA sequence: TGTGCCAGTAGCCCCCCCGGGGGTACTGAAGCTTTCTTT.

This rearrangement joins TRBV28 to TRBJ1-2; tentative D call: TRBD1 (6 bases). CDR1 and CDR2 (germline): MDHEN, SYDVKM. CDR3 length equals 13 residues. V gave up 6 bases and J gave up 8 bases, with 16 bases separating them. The CDR3 region has the DNA TGTGCCAGCAGAACCTGGGGGCTGGGGGGCTACACCTTC. It yields the protein CASRTWGLGGYTF.

The chain couples TRBV22-1 to TRBJ1-2. TRBV22-1 is noted as a pseudogene. The CDR3 length is 15 residues. The CDR3 protein is CASSSRAVKGYGYTF. For the CDR3, the DNA is TGTGCCAGCAGTTCTAGGGCTGTCAAGGGTTATGGCTACACCTTC.